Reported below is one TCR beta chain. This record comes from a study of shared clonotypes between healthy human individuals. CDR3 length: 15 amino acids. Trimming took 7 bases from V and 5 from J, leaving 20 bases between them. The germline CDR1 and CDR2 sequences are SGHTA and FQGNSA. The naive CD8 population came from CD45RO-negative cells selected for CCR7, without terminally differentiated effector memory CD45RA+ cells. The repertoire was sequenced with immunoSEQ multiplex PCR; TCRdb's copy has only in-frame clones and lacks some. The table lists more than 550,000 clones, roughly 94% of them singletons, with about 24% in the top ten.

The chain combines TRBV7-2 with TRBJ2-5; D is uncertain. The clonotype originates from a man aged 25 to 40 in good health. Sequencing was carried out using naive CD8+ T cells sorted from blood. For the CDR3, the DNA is TGTGCCAGCACCATATCGCCAGGTTCGAGGGAGACCCAGTACTTC. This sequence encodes CASTISPGSRETQYF.